The 6 T cell receptor beta chains reported below all come from one sample, sequenced in a study of T cells in Graves' hyperthyroidism and ophthalmopathy. Template material for amplifying TCR beta CDR3 regions consisted of RNA transcripts. A set of HTBI primers served as the primers for a first-round RT-PCR of the TCR CDR3. TCRdb re-called the multiplex PCR reads with MiXCR, one entry per CDR3 protein. Altogether fewer than 450,000 distinct CDR3 sequences are present, approximately 17% being singletons, with the ten largest covering 40%. Material for sequencing was blood. The source of these receptors is a man between 18 and 35 years old with Graves' ophthalmopathy.

This clonotype showed up many times. The J gene is TRBJ2-1, the V gene TRBV7-3, with TRBD1 matching 9 bases. This CDR3 is built from 17 residues. Trimming cost V 4 bases and J 0 bases; bases outside gene matches: 7. Germline CDR1 reads SGHTA; CDR2 reads FQGTGA. CDR3 sequence: CASSSIGQGISYNEQFF. CDR3 DNA sequence: TGTGCCAGCAGCTCGATAGGACAGGGGATCTCCTACAATGAGCAGTTCTTC.

This clonotype has a count of ten or more. It may be a read error: a sequence one base away is much more abundant. In DNA, the CDR3 is TGTGCCAGCAGCTTAATGGGAGGAGGGGACACTAAAGCTTTCTTT. Amino acids: CASSLMGGGDTKAFF. This chain joins TRBV7-3 and TRBJ1-1; maybe TRBD1 (6 bases). The germline V gene encodes CDR1 SGHTA and CDR2 FQGTGA. CDR3 size: 15 residues.

This clonotype was recorded at least ten times. Sequence at one end of the junction differs from germline and may be a read error. The rearrangement links TRBV7-8 to TRBJ2-5; D uncertain. From germline, CDR1 is SGHVS and CDR2 FQNEAQ. The CDR3 is made up of 12 amino acids. The CDR3 DNA is TGTGCCAGCACCTTAGGGATAGAGACCCAGTACTTC. Its translation: CASTLGIETQYF.

CDR3 sequence: CASSFGPGPSTDTQYF. The CDR3 nucleotides read TGTGCCAGCAGCTTTGGGCCGGGGCCTAGCACAGATACGCAGTATTTT. The genes are TRBV11-2 and TRBJ2-3, with D perhaps given as TRBD1 or TRBD2 (5 bases each). The V gene's germline CDR1 is SGHAT and CDR2 FQNNGV. V was pared by 3 bases and J by 0 bases, with 13 bases between. This CDR3 comprises 16 residues.

The sample holds many counts of this clonotype. The genes are TRBV24-1 and TRBJ1-2; D is possibly TRBD1 (5 bases). Germline V CDR1 and CDR2: KGHDR, SFDVKD. The CDR3 totals 16 residues. V was pared by 5 bases and J by 4 bases, with 19 bases between. CDR3 bases: TGTGCCACCAGTGGGCCCCGCCGGGACCGGGGCTATGGCTACACCTTC. Translated: CATSGPRRDRGYGYTF.

This clonotype was recorded at least ten times. The chain has TRBV7-8 and TRBJ1-2, with D maybe TRBD1 (5 bases). The CDR3 length is 14 residues. The ends were cut back, 3 bases at V and 3 bases at J, with 11 bases in the middle. Germline CDR1 is SGHVS and CDR2 is FQNEAQ. The CDR3: CASSFGTDDYGYTF. The CDR3 coding sequence is TGTGCCAGCAGCTTTGGGACCGATGACTATGGCTACACCTTC.